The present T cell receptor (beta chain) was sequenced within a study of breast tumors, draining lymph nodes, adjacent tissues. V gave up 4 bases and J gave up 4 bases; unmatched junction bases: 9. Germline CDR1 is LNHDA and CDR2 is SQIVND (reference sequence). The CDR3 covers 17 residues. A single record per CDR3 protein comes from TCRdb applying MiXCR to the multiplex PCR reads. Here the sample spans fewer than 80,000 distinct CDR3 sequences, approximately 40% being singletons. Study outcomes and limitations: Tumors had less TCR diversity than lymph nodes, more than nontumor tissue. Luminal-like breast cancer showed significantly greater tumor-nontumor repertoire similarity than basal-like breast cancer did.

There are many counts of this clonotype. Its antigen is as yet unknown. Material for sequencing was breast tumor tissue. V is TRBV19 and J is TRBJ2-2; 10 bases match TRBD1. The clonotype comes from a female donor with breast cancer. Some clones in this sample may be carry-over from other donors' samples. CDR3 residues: CASSTPKGQGITGELFF. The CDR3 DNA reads TGTGCCAGTAGTACTCCTAAGGGACAGGGGATCACCGGGGAGCTGTTTTTT.